The sequence of this TCR beta chain was determined in a study of cytomegalovirus exposure and HLA in healthy donors. This CDR3 region has 14 residues. Germline CDR1 is SGHRS and CDR2 is YFSETQ. The V end was cut by 2 bases, the J end by 1 base, with 9 bases between. As for this clone: Other nucleotide sequences from this sample produce the same CDR3.

The PCR made use of 60 Vbeta and 13 Jbeta primers. Assay: immunoSEQ multiplex PCR; the TCRdb copy retains only in-frame clones and omits some. The sample holds about 200,000 clones. The receptor's source is a boy aged 5 to 17 in good health and CMV-seronegative. Sequences were obtained from PBMCs. The chain has TRBV5-1 and TRBJ1-1; no clear D. The CDR3 nucleotides are TGCGCCAGCAGCTTAGAAGTGGCGAACACTGAAGCTTTCTTT. Protein sequence: CASSLEVANTEAFF.